This TCR beta chain originates from a study of spatial heterogeneity in lung cancer. About the research overall: The average count in raw reads for each unique TCR and UMI combination exceeded nine appearances. Notes on the study in general: Blood contained ubiquitous expanded tumor TCRs more at resection than at follow-up.

After removal of 4 bases from V and 1 base from J, the junction contained 14 bases not matched to a gene. Germline assignment: CDR1 GTSNPN and CDR2 SVGIG (reference sequence). There are 17 residues in the CDR3. TCRdb reanalysed the 5' RACE reads using MiXCR and keeps one entry per CDR3 protein. The sample comprises about 86,000 distinct CDR3 sequences, roughly an eighth of which are singletons, and around 4.3% rests with the top ten. This clonotype was observed a handful of times. Its antigen remains unknown. Time point: sample taken at primary tumor resection. Unsorted whole RNA samples from tumor, nontumor lung or frozen PBMC were sequenced. The donors were about 72 patients with non-small cell lung cancer that was early-stage and untreated.

The sequence derives from a male donor with early-stage non-small cell lung cancer. The chain links TRBV30 to TRBJ1-2, with 8 bases that match TRBD1. The specimen comprised PBMCs, sampled at surgery. CDR3 nucleotides: TGTGCCTGGATTCCACCCAGCAGGACAGGGAATAACTATGGCTACACCTTC. Protein product: CAWIPPSRTGNNYGYTF. The entire variable domain, with the rest obtained from reference TRBV30 and TRBJ1-2, is as follows: SQTIHQWPATLVQPVGSPLSLECTVEGTSNPNLYWYRQAAGRGLQLLFYSVGIGQISSEVPQNLSASRPQDRQFILSSKKLLLSDSGFYLCAWIPPSRTGNNYGYTFGSGTRLTVV.